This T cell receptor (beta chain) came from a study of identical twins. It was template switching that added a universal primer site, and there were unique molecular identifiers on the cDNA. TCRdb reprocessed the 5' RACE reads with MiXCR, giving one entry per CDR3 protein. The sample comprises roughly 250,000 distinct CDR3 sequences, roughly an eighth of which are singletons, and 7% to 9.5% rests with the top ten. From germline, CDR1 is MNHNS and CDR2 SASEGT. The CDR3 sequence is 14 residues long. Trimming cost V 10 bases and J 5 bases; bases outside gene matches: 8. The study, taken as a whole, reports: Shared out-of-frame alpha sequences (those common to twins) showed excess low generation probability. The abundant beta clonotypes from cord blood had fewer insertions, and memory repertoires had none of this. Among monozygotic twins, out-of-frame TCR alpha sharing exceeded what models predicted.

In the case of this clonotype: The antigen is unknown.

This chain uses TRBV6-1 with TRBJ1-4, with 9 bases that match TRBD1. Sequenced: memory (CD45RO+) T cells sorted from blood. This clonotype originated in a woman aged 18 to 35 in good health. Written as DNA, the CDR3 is TGTGCCACCCGGCACAGGGGGCGAAATGAAAAACTGTTTTTT. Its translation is CATRHRGRNEKLFF.